What follows describes a single T cell receptor beta chain. Antigen: not known. The data derive from a study of shared clonotypes between healthy human individuals. Study-level points and caveats: Among donors, sharing of clonotypes was expected to be affected by sequencing depth.

The CDR3 contains 16 residues. Per germline, CDR1 SEHNR and CDR2 FQNEAQ (reference sequence). The V end lost 5 bases, the J end lost 9 bases, and 25 bases lay between the germline ends. Assay used: immunoSEQ multiplex PCR; TCRdb lists only in-frame clones, some missing. The table records 650,000 to 700,000 clones, 90% of them present only once. The sample was memory CD8+ T cells from PBMCs. Subset defined: CD45RO+ cells pooled with CCR7-negative TemRA cells. This sequence was found in a man aged 18 to 29 in good health. Some clones in this sample may be carry-over from other donors' samples. V is TRBV7-9 and J is TRBJ1-1, with TRBD1 as a possible D gene (6 bases). CDR3 loop: CASSPTAGGGKRQAFF. The CDR3 region has the DNA TGTGCCAGCAGCCCAACAGCGGGAGGGGGGAAAAGGCAAGCTTTCTTT.